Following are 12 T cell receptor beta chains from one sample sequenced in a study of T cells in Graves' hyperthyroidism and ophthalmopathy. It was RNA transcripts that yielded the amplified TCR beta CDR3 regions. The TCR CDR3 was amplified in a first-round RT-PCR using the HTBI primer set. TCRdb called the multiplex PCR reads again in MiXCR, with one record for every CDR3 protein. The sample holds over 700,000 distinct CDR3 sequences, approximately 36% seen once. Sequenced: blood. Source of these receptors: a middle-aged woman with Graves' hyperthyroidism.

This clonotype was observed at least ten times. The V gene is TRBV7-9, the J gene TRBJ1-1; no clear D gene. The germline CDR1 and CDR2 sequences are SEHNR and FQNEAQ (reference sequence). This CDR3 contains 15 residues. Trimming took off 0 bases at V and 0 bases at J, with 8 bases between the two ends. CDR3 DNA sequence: TGTGCCAGCAGCTTAGCGTCGGTTATGAACACTGAAGCTTTCTTT. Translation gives CASSLASVMNTEAFF.

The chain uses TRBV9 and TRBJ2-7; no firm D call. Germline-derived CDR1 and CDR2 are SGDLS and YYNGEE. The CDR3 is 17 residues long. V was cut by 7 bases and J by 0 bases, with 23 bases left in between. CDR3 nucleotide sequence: TGTGCCAGCTCACCCACCTCCCCCGGAAAAAGCTCCTACGAGCAGTACTTC. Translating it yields CASSPTSPGKSSYEQYF.

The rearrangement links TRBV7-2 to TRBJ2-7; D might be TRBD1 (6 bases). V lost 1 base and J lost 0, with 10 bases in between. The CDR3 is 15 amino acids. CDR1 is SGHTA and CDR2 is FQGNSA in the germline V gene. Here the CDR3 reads CASSLVGGDSYEQYF. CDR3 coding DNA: TGTGCCAGCAGCTTAGTTGGGGGCGACTCCTACGAGCAGTACTTC.

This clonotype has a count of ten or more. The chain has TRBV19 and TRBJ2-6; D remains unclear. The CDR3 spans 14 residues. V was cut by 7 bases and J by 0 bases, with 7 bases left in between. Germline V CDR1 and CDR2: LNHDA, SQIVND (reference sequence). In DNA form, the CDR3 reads TGTGCCAGTACGAAGCCCTCTGGGGCCAACGTCCTGACTTTC. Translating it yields CASTKPSGANVLTF.

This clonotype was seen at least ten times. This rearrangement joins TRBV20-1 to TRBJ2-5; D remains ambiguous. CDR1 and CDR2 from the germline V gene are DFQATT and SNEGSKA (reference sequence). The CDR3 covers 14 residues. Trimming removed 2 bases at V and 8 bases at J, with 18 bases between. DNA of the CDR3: TGCAGTGCTAGATCAGGATCCCGGGCCGAAACCCAGTACTTC. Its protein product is CSARSGSRAETQYF.

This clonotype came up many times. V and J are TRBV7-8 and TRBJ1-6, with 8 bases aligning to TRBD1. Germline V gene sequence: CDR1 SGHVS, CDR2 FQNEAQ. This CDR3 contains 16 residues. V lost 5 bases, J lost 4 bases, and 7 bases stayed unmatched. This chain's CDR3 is CASSPRRQGYNSPLHF. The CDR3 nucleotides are TGTGCCAGCAGCCCGAGAAGACAGGGGTATAATTCACCCCTCCACTTT.

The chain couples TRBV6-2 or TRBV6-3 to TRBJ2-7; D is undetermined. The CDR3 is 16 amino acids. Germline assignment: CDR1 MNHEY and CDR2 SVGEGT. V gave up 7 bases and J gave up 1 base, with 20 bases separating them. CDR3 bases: TGTGCCAGCACTTTCGCACGGGCCCCGCCGTCCTACGAGCAGTACTTC. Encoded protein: CASTFARAPPSYEQYF.

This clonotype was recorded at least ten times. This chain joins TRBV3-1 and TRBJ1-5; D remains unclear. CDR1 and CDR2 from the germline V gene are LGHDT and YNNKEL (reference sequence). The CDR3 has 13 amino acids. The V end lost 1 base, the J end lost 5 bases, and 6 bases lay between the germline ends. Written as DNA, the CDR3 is TGTGCCAGCAGCCAAGGGCCCGATCAGCCCCAGCATTTT. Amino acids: CASSQGPDQPQHF.

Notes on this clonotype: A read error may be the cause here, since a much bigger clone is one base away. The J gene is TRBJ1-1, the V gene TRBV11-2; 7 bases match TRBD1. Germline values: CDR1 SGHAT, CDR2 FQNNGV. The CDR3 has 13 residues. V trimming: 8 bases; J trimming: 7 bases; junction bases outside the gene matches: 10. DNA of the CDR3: TGTGCCAGCGGCCCCCGGGACAGAAATGAAGCTTTCTTT. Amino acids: CASGPRDRNEAFF.

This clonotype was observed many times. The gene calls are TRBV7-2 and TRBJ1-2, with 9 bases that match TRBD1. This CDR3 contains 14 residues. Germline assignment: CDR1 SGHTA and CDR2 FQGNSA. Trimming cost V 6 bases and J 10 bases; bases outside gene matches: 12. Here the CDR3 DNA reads TGTGCCAGCAGGGATTTTCCGGGACAGGGACTCTACACCTTC. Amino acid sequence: CASRDFPGQGLYTF. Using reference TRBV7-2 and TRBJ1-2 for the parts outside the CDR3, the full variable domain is GAGVSQSPSNKVTEKGKDVELRCDPISGHTALYWYRQSLGQGLEFLIYFQGNSAPDKSGLPSDRFSAERTGGSVSTLTIQRTQQEDSAVYLCASRDFPGQGLYTFGSGTRLTVV.

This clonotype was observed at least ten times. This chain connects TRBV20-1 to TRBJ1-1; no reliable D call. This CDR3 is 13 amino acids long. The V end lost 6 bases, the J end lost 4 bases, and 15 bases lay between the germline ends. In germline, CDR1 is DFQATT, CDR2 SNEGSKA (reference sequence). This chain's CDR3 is CSAPPTPATEAFF. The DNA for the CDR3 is TGCAGTGCACCACCGACACCAGCCACTGAAGCTTTCTTT.

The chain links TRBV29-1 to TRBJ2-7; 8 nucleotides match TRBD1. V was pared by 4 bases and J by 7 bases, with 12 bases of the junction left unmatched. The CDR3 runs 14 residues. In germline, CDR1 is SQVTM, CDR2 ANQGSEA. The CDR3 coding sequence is TGCAGCGTTGTGGAGACAGGGGTGTTTGATGAGCAGTACTTC. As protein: CSVVETGVFDEQYF.